The 31 T cell receptor beta chains below come from one sample, sequenced in a study of T cell responses to AZD1222 COVID-19 vaccine. This table comes from immunoSEQ multiplex PCR, and its TCRdb copy is limited to in-frame clones, with some not included. Here the sample spans about 82,000 clones, about 90% being singletons. The sample here was peripheral blood, taken 28 days after the second AZD1222 dose. The origin of the receptors is an adult who received the AZD1222 COVID-19 vaccine.

J is TRBJ2-5 and V is TRBV21-1; TRBD1 is the table's D call and was not checked against the DNA. TRBV21-1 constitutes a pseudogene. This CDR3 is 15 amino acids long. The CDR3 spells CASSIGLTGEETQYF. CDR3 in DNA: TGTGCCAGCAGCATCGGGTTGACAGGGGAAGAGACCCAGTACTTC.

The V call is TRBV5-1, the J call TRBJ1-4; no reliable D call. In germline, CDR1 is SGHRS, CDR2 YFSETQ. The V gene lost 1 base and the J gene lost 1 base, with 8 bases spanning the gap. This CDR3 contains 15 residues. The CDR3 here is CASSLLSITNEKLFF. As DNA, the CDR3 is TGCGCCAGCAGCTTGTTAAGTATAACTAATGAAAAACTGTTTTTT.

V and J are TRBV18 and TRBJ1-1; D unresolved. The V gene lost 4 bases and the J gene lost 0 bases, with 6 bases spanning the gap. The CDR3 loop spans 13 amino acids. CDR1 is KGHSH, CDR2 LQKENI, per germline. DNA for the CDR3: TGTGCCAGCTCACAAAGGATGAACACTGAAGCTTTCTTT. Protein sequence: CASSQRMNTEAFF.

The genes are TRBV9 and TRBJ1-4; tentatively, D is TRBD1 (5 bases). The CDR3 spans 16 residues. CDR1 SGDLS and CDR2 YYNGEE come from the germline V gene. The V gene lost 0 bases and the J gene lost 0 bases, with 9 bases spanning the gap. The CDR3 region is CASSVEGEATNEKLFF. The CDR3 region has the DNA TGTGCCAGCAGCGTAGAAGGGGAGGCAACTAATGAAAAACTGTTTTTT.

Concerning this clone itself: Other DNA sequences within the sample encode an identical CDR3. This rearrangement joins TRBV5-1 to TRBJ1-1; D gene ambiguous. The V end was cut by 0 bases, the J end by 1 base, with 4 bases between. CDR1 is SGHRS and CDR2 is YFSETQ in the germline V gene. The CDR3 runs to 13 residues. The CDR3 spells CASSLGGNTEAFF. DNA for the CDR3: TGCGCCAGCAGCTTGGGCGGGAACACTGAAGCTTTCTTT.

The V gene is TRBV2, the J gene TRBJ2-7; 7 bases match TRBD1. Trimming took 4 bases from V and 2 from J; bases not matched to a gene: 2. CDR1 is SNHLY, CDR2 FYNNEI, per germline. This CDR3 spans 13 amino acids. CDR3 sequence (DNA): TGTGCCAGCAGTGTTACAGGGGCCTACGAGCAGTACTTC. Its protein product is CASSVTGAYEQYF.

This rearrangement joins TRBV7-2 to TRBJ1-1; D gene unclear. Germline loops: CDR1 SGHTA, CDR2 FQGNSA. Trimming pared 6 bases from V and 4 bases from J, leaving 21 bases between. This CDR3 comprises 16 residues. CDR3 loop: CASSSLSLGLSTEAFF. The CDR3 bases are TGTGCCAGCAGTTCCTTGTCGCTAGGTTTGAGCACTGAAGCTTTCTTT. Complete variable domain (other parts from reference TRBV7-2 and TRBJ1-1): GAGVSQSPSNKVTEKGKDVELRCDPISGHTALYWYRQSLGQGLEFLIYFQGNSAPDKSGLPSDRFSAERTGGSVSTLTIQRTQQEDSAVYLCASSSLSLGLSTEAFFGQGTRLTVV.

The J gene is TRBJ1-1, the V gene TRBV11-2, with a tentative D call TRBD1 (6 bases). CDR1 SGHAT and CDR2 FQNNGV come from the germline V gene. This CDR3 has 15 amino acids. V was cut by 1 base and J by 0 bases, with 9 bases left in between. The CDR3 DNA sequence: TGTGCCAGCAGCTTAGGGGGGCCCATGAACACTGAAGCTTTCTTT. The encoded protein is CASSLGGPMNTEAFF.

This sequence joins TRBV30 and TRBJ1-6; unclear D gene. CDR1 is GTSNPN, CDR2 SVGIG, per germline (reference sequence). The CDR3 covers 13 residues. Trimming shortened V by 7 bases and J by 4 bases, and 11 bases separated the two germline ends. The CDR3 protein is CASGPFYNSPLHF. CDR3 coding DNA: TGTGCCTCCGGGCCGTTTTATAATTCACCCCTCCACTTT.

CDR3 region: CASSFRGLYQPQHF. DNA for the CDR3: TGTGCCAGCAGTTTCAGGGGCCTCTATCAGCCCCAGCATTTT. The chain has TRBV28 and TRBJ1-5; weak D call: TRBD1 (6 bases). V dropped 3 bases and J dropped 5 bases, with 11 bases sitting between them. Germline V gene sequence: CDR1 MDHEN, CDR2 SYDVKM. This CDR3 is built from 14 residues.

V gene TRBV5-5 combines with J gene TRBJ1-6, with D possibly TRBD1 on 5 matching bases. V lost 4 bases and J lost 7, with 15 bases in between. Germline V gene sequence: CDR1 SGHKS, CDR2 YYEKEE (reference sequence). The CDR3 length is 15 residues. CDR3 bases: TGTGCCAGCAGCCCGACCGGGGGAACCAATTCACCCCTCCACTTT. It codes for CASSPTGGTNSPLHF.

The chain employs TRBV7-2 and TRBJ1-3, with D unclear. Germline loops: CDR1 SGHTA, CDR2 FQGNSA. CDR3 length: 15 residues. The germline V and J ends were trimmed by 1 base and 0 bases, with 7 bases remaining between them. This CDR3 is CASSLDGISGNTIYF. The CDR3 DNA sequence: TGTGCCAGCAGCTTAGACGGTATCTCTGGAAACACCATATATTTT.

The CDR3 here is CASSQDGQDSTDTQYF. The DNA of the CDR3 is TGTGCCAGCAGCCAAGATGGGCAGGATAGCACAGATACGCAGTATTTT. The chain employs TRBV3-1 (or the pseudogene TRBV3-2) and TRBJ2-3; no reliable D call. This CDR3 contains 16 residues. The germline gives CDR1 LGHDT, CDR2 YNNKEL (reference sequence). Trimming shortened V by 0 bases and J by 0 bases, and 10 bases separated the two germline ends.

The gene calls are TRBV7-7 and TRBJ2-3; 13 positions agree with TRBD2. The CDR3 length is 19 residues. J was trimmed by 3 bases and V by 5 bases; bases with no gene match: 14. CDR1 and CDR2 from the germline V gene are SSHAT and FNYEAQ (reference sequence). CDR3 amino acids: CASSPGLAGDGSNTDTQYF. Written as DNA, the CDR3 is TGTGCCAGCAGCCCCGGACTAGCGGGGGATGGGTCTAATACAGATACGCAGTATTTT.

The chain is built from TRBV11-3 and TRBJ1-6; the D is unclear. Per germline, CDR1 SGHNT and CDR2 YENEEA. The CDR3 covers 15 residues. V lost 4 bases to trimming and J lost 7 bases, with 14 bases between them. CDR3 residues: CASSSSPSVNSPLHF. In DNA form, the CDR3 reads TGTGCCAGCAGCTCGTCCCCCAGCGTAAATTCACCCCTCCACTTT.

The genes are TRBV6-5 and TRBJ2-7; a weak D match, TRBD1 (5 bases). V was clipped by 4 bases and J by 3 bases, with 7 bases between them. Germline V lookup: CDR1 MNHEY, CDR2 SVGAGI. CDR3 size: 12 residues. CDR3 DNA: TGTGCCAGCAGTTTGACAGACTACGAGCAGTACTTC. It specifies CASSLTDYEQYF.

This chain links TRBV5-1 with TRBJ2-3; possible D gene TRBD2, 5 bases. This CDR3 comprises 15 residues. Germline assignment: CDR1 SGHRS and CDR2 YFSETQ. Trimming took off 3 bases at V and 1 base at J, with 12 bases between the two ends. The chain's CDR3 is CASSYNDYRTDTQYF. The CDR3 region has the DNA TGCGCCAGCAGCTACAATGACTACCGCACAGATACGCAGTATTTT.

The DNA of the CDR3 is TGCACCAGCAGCCAAGAGATCGATAAGAGAAACACCGGGGAGCTGTTTTTT. Translated: CTSSQEIDKRNTGELFF. V gene TRBV1 combines with J gene TRBJ2-2; the D call in the table, TRBD2, was not verified against the DNA. TRBV1 is termed a pseudogene. The CDR3 loop spans 17 amino acids.

The V call is TRBV4-1, the J call TRBJ2-3, with unresolved D. Germline-derived CDR1 and CDR2 are MGHRA and YSYEKL. The CDR3 covers 13 residues. V lost 2 bases, J lost 8 bases, and 11 bases lay in between. The CDR3 nucleotides are TGCGCCAGCAGCCAATGGGTCCCAAGTACGCAGTATTTT. This encodes CASSQWVPSTQYF.

The CDR3 protein is CASSFSPYEQYF. DNA for the CDR3: TGTGCCAGCAGTTTTTCCCCCTACGAGCAGTACTTC. The V gene is TRBV12-3 or TRBV12-4, the J gene TRBJ2-7; D call uncertain. The V end was cut by 3 bases, the J end by 2 bases, with 5 bases between. There are 12 residues in the CDR3.

V usage is TRBV2 and J usage is TRBJ1-3; a possible D gene is TRBD1 (5 bases). CDR1 and CDR2 from the germline V gene are SNHLY and FYNNEI. The CDR3 spans 16 residues. Trimming stripped 5 bases from V and 0 bases from J, with 14 bases between. CDR3 residues: CASSTQTVSSGNTIYF. The CDR3 nucleotides read TGTGCCAGCAGTACACAGACAGTGAGCTCTGGAAACACCATATATTTT.

The CDR3: CASSLPAGGKVYF. For the CDR3, the DNA is TGTGCCAGCAGTTTACCGGCCGGGGGCAAGGTGTACTTC. The chain recombines TRBV28 with TRBJ2-7, with D possibly called TRBD1 or TRBD2 (6 bases each). V was trimmed by 2 bases and J by 12 bases, leaving 17 bases between them. This CDR3 is 13 amino acids long. Germline V gene data show CDR1 as MDHEN and CDR2 as SYDVKM.

This clone was seen only a few times. The rearrangement links TRBV5-1 to TRBJ1-1; the D is unclear. Germline V gene lookup returns CDR1 SGHRS and CDR2 YFSETQ. Trimming left V 5 bases short and J 1 base short, with 12 bases between. This CDR3 region has 14 residues. CDR3 bases: TGCGCCAGCAGACCCGCTAACCCGAACACTGAAGCTTTCTTT. Translated, it gives CASRPANPNTEAFF.

This clone was counted a single time. DNA of the CDR3: TGCGCCAGCAGCTTCCCGACTACAGGCACAGATACGCAGTATTTT. As protein: CASSFPTTGTDTQYF. The chain combines TRBV5-1 with TRBJ2-3; weak D call: TRBD2 (5 bases). The length of the CDR3 is 15 residues. The ends were cut back, 2 bases at V and 1 base at J, with 11 bases in the middle. Looked up from germline, CDR1 is SGHRS and CDR2 is YFSETQ.

The chain combines TRBV5-1 with TRBJ1-4; D is possibly TRBD1 (6 bases). Germline CDR1 is SGHRS and CDR2 is YFSETQ. The CDR3 has 15 amino acids. Trimming left V 4 bases short and J 5 bases short, with 15 bases between. For the CDR3, the DNA is TGCGCCAGCAGCACCGAGGGGGGGTCAAATGAAAAACTGTTTTTT. Translated, it gives CASSTEGGSNEKLFF.

The gene calls are TRBV7-9 and TRBJ2-7; 8 bases fit TRBD1. V was clipped by 0 bases and J by 6 bases; unmatched bases: 7. Germline CDR1 reads SEHNR; CDR2 reads FQNEAQ (reference sequence). CDR3 length equals 15 residues. CDR3: CASSLAGDRPSEQYF. The CDR3 DNA follows: TGTGCCAGCAGCTTAGCGGGGGACAGGCCATCCGAGCAGTACTTC. The full variable domain, in which reference TRBV7-9 and TRBJ2-7 provide the parts outside the CDR3, is DTGVSQNPRHKITKRGQNVTFRCDPISEHNRLYWYRQTLGQGPEFLTYFQNEAQLEKSRLLSDRFSAERPKGSFSTLEIQRTEQGDSAMYLCASSLAGDRPSEQYFGPGTRLTVT.

This clone was observed a few times. The rearrangement links TRBV19 to TRBJ1-2; 9 nucleotides align to TRBD1. CDR1 is LNHDA and CDR2 is SQIVND in the germline V gene (reference sequence). J was trimmed by 8 bases and V by 3 bases; bases with no gene match: 7. The CDR3 runs 14 residues. The CDR3 spells CASSITPTGGGYTF. The CDR3 bases are TGTGCCAGTAGTATCACCCCGACAGGGGGAGGCTACACCTTC.

This sequence joins TRBV6-5 and TRBJ2-2; unclear D gene. From germline, CDR1 is MNHEY and CDR2 SVGAGI. Trimming stripped 0 bases from V and 3 bases from J, with 2 bases between. The CDR3 is 13 amino acids. CDR3 bases: TGTGCCAGCAGTTACTCGTACACCGGGGAGCTGTTTTTT. Residues: CASSYSYTGELFF.

The V call is TRBV7-2, the J call TRBJ2-5; 12 bases line up with TRBD2. From germline, CDR1 is SGHTA and CDR2 FQGNSA. The CDR3 extends over 16 amino acids. Trimming took 5 bases from V and 4 from J; bases not matched to a gene: 8. CDR3 amino acids: CASSLSGLAGRETQYF. CDR3 nucleotides: TGTGCCAGCAGCCTCTCCGGACTAGCGGGGCGAGAGACCCAGTACTTC.

The chain uses TRBV7-2 and TRBJ1-2; D remains unclear. This CDR3 has 15 amino acids. Per the germline V gene, CDR1 is SGHTA and CDR2 is FQGNSA. The V and J ends lost 5 bases and 2 bases respectively, with 15 bases between them. CDR3 sequence: CASSPSSGSNYGYTF. The CDR3, as DNA: TGTGCCAGCAGCCCCTCCTCCGGGAGCAACTATGGCTACACCTTC.

This chain links TRBV9 with TRBJ2-3; a possible D gene is TRBD2 (6 bases). There are 15 residues in the CDR3. Between the trimmed V and J ends, which lost 0 bases and 4 bases, there was a span of 12 bases. Germline V lookup: CDR1 SGDLS, CDR2 YYNGEE. The DNA for the CDR3 is TGTGCCAGCAGCGTAGTTCCAGGAGGGGCAGATACGCAGTATTTT. It specifies CASSVVPGGADTQYF.